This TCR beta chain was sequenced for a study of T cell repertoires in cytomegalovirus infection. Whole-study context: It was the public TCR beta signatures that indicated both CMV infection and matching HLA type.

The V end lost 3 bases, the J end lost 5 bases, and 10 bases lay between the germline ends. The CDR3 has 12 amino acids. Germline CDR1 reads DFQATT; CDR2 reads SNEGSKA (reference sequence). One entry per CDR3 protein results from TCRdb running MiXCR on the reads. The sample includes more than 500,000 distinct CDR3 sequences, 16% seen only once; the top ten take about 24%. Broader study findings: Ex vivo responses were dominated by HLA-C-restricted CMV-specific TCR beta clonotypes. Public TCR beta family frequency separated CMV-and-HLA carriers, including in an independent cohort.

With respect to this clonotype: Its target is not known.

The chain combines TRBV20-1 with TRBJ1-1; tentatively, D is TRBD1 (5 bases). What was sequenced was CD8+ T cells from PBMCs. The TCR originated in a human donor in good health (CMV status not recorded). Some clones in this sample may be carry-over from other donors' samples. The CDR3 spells CSARTERTEAFF. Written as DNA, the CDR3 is TGCAGTGCTAGGACAGAACGGACTGAAGCTTTCTTT.